This TCR beta chain derives from a study of CD8+CD57+ T cells in acquired aplastic anemia. Study-level background: The mean DNA yield obtained from sorted CD4+ and CD8+ cells came to approximately 3.2 ug.

The use of genomic DNA as template underpinned the TCR beta VDJ and CDR3 profiling. TCRdb analysed the reads with MiXCR anew, one entry per CDR3 protein. The data hold about 120,000 distinct CDR3 sequences, with under 60% observed a single time. The sequenced patients had an expansion of CD8+CD57+ cells seen by flow cytometry. The CDR3 totals 11 residues. In germline, CDR1 is SQVTM, CDR2 ANQGSEA. V was shortened by 4 bases and J by 0 bases, with 2 bases between the two germline ends. The sample consisted of sorted CD4+, CD8+, or CD8+CD57+ T cells (not recorded which) from PBMCs. This TCR came from a human donor with aplastic anemia. The chain employs TRBV29-1 and TRBJ2-3; unclear D gene. This CDR3 reads CSVGSTDTQYF. CDR3 DNA sequence: TGCAGCGTTGGTAGCACAGATACGCAGTATTTT.